This entry describes one T cell receptor (beta chain). PCR was performed using 60 Vbeta and 13 Jbeta primers. Profiled with immunoSEQ multiplex PCR; TCRdb holds only in-frame clones, not every one. Found here are 95,000 to 100,000 clones, 70% to 80% of them singletons; the top ten hold about 3.5%. The sample belongs to a study of cytomegalovirus exposure and HLA in healthy donors. Trimming at V came to 0 bases and at J to 6 bases, leaving 0 bases not matched to a gene. The germline V gene has CDR1 SGDLS and CDR2 YYNGEE. This CDR3 is built from 13 residues. The chain links TRBV9 to TRBJ2-4; 7 nucleotides match TRBD1. The sequenced sample consisted of PBMCs. This TCR was recovered from a man between 40 and 49 years old in good health and CMV-seronegative. The CDR3 region has the DNA TGTGCCAGCAGCGTAGGACAGGGAAACATTCAGTACTTC. Residues: CASSVGQGNIQYF.